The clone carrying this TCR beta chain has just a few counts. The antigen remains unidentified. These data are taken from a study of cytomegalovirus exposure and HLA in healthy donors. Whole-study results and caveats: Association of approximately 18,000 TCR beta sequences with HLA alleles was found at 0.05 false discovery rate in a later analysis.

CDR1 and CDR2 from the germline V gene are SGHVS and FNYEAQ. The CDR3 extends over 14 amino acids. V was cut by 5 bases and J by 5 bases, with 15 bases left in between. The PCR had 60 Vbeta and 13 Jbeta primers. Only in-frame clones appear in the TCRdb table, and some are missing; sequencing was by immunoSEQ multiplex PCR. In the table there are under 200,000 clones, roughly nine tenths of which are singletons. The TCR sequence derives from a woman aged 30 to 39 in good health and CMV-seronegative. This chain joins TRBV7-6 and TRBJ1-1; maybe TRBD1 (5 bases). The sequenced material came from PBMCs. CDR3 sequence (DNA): TGTGCCAGCAGCCCTCTACTGGGGGGAACTGAAGCTTTCTTT. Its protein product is CASSPLLGGTEAFF.